This T cell receptor (beta chain) is from a study of identical twins. TCRdb redid the calling of the 5' RACE reads with MiXCR, one entry per CDR3 protein. The sample includes hundreds of thousands of distinct CDR3 sequences, about 24% of them seen just once. Study-wide results and caveats: Out-of-frame beta sequences exhibited a weaker degree of excess twin sharing.

On this clonotype itself: Antigen: not known.

This CDR3 has 15 residues. V was clipped by 0 bases and J by 4 bases; unmatched bases: 7. Germline CDR1 and CDR2: DFQATT and SNEGSKA (reference sequence). This same sample was also taken into another study, of T cells expressing NK-cell markers. That study reports: Among CD8+ T cells from about six donors, dominant NKG2C+ clonotypes accounted for about 1.0-8%. Several of the donors also had these clonotypes leading their CD3+CD56-NKG2C+ fraction.

The material sequenced was CD4+ T cells sorted from blood. The sequence was obtained from a woman in her late teens or twenties in good health. The chain recombines TRBV20-1 with TRBJ2-7; 9 nucleotides match TRBD2. In nucleotides, the CDR3 is TGCAGTGCTAGAGATCGTTTTAGCGGGGGTTACGAGCAGTACTTC. Translation: CSARDRFSGGYEQYF.